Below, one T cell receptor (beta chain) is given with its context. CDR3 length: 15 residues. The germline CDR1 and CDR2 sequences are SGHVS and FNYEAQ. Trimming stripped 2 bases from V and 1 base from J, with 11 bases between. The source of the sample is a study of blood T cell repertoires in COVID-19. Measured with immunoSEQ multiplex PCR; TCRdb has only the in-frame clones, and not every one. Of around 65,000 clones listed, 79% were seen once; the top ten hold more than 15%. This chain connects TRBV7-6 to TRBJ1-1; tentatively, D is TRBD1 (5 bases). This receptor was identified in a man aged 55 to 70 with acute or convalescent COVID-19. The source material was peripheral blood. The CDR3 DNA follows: TGTGCCAGCAGCTTACAGGGTCGTTGGAACACTGAAGCTTTCTTT. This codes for CASSLQGRWNTEAFF.